This TCR beta chain derives from a study of beta chain features in type 1 diabetes. Broader study findings: In every one of the four CD4+ subsets, TCRB CDR3s were moderately but significantly shorter in Type 1 diabetes patients. Fewer junction insertions and more nucleotide deletions appeared in type 1 diabetes patients. These data did not resolve whether HLA type affects TCRB rearrangement. For patients, the naive, central memory and Treg TCRB repertoires appeared more alike than for healthy donors.

It was via CD45RO/CCR7/CD25/CD127/CD95/CD27 that CD4+ naive, central memory, regulatory and stem cell-like memory cells were sorted. The CDR3 covers 15 residues. Germline V CDR1 and CDR2: SGHRS, YFSETQ. After removal of 7 bases from V and 2 bases from J, the junction contained 9 bases not matched to a gene. cDNA synthesis used the whole RNA isolate, giving expressed TCRB sequences. Libraries were prepared by immunoSEQ multiplex PCR; TCRdb keeps only in-frame clonotypes and omits some of them. The table shows approximately 260,000 clones, with around 24% occurring only once. A remark on this clone: The target antigen is unknown.

The rearrangement joins TRBV5-1 to TRBJ2-5; 9 bases are shared with TRBD2. The sequencing sample was made of naive CD4+ T cells from blood. This receptor was identified in a woman in her twenties or thirties with type 1 diabetes. The CDR3 region is CASLSGGLAQETQYF. The CDR3 DNA follows: TGCGCCAGCCTCTCGGGGGGACTAGCTCAAGAGACCCAGTACTTC.